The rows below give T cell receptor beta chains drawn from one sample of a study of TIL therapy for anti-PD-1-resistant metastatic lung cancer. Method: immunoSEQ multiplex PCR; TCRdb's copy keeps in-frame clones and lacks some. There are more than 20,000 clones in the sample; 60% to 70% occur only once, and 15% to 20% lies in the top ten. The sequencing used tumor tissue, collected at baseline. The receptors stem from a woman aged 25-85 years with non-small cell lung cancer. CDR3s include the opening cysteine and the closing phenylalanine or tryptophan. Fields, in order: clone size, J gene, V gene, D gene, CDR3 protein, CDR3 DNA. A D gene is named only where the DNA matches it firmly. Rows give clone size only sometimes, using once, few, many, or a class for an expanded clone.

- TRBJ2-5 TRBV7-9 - CASSAGETQYF TGTGCCAGCAGCGCCGGAGAGACCCAGTACTTC
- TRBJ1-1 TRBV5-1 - CASSLGWGSTEAFF TGCGCCAGCAGCCTTGGCTGGGGGAGCACTGAAGCTTTCTTT
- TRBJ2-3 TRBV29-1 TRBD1 CSVGDRVITDTQYF TGCAGCGTGGGGGACAGGGTGATCACAGATACGCAGTATTTT
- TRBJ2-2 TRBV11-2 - CASSLDSTRDSGELFF TGTGCCAGCAGCTTAGATAGTACACGGGACTCCGGGGAGCTGTTTTTT
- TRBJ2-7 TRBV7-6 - CASSPPDRNEQYF TGTGCCAGCAGTCCACCCGACAGAAACGAGCAGTACTTC
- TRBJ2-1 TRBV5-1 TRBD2 CASSRTSGNNEQFF TGCGCCAGCAGCCGGACTAGCGGGAACAATGAGCAGTTCTTC
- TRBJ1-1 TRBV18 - CASSLGDTEAFF TGTGCCAGCTCCTTGGGGGACACTGAAGCTTTCTTT
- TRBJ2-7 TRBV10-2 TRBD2 CASGGLLTSGYEQYF TGCGCCAGCGGGGGGCTGCTGACTAGCGGATACGAGCAGTACTTC
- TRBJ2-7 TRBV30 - CAWGLQAYEQYF TGTGCCTGGGGACTTCAAGCCTACGAGCAGTACTTC
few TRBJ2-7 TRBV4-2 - CASSQDLATPREQYF TGTGCCAGCAGCCAAGATCTAGCGACACCCCGGGAGCAGTACTTC
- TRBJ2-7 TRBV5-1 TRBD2 CASSASGRSGLILSSYEQYF TGCGCCAGCAGCGCTAGCGGGAGGTCCGGTTTGATCCTGTCCTCCTACGAGCAGTACTTC
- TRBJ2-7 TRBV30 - CAWKGRGSSYEQYF TGTGCCTGGAAGGGACGGGGTAGCTCCTACGAGCAGTACTTC
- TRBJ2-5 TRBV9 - CASSFGETQYF TGTGCCAGCAGCTTTGGCGAGACCCAGTACTTC
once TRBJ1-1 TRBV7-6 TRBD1 CASSPGGTEAFF TGTGCCAGCAGCCCAGGGGGCACTGAAGCTTTCTTT
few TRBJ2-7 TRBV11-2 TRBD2 CASSFTSGEYEQYF TGTGCCAGCAGCTTTACTAGCGGGGAATACGAGCAGTACTTC
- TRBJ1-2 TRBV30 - CAWHRNYGYTF TGTGCCTGGCACAGGAACTATGGCTACACCTTC
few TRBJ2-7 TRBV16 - CASSQGDGEQYF TGTGCCAGCAGCCAAGGGGACGGCGAGCAGTACTTC
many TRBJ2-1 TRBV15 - CATSAEWGYNEQFF TGTGCCACCAGCGCGGAATGGGGATACAATGAGCAGTTCTTC
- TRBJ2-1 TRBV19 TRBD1 CASIPPGQGLSEQFF TGTGCCAGCATACCCCCGGGACAGGGATTGAGTGAGCAGTTCTTC
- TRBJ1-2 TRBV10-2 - CASSEIVGGDGYTF TGCGCCAGCAGTGAGATAGTAGGAGGGGATGGCTACACCTTC
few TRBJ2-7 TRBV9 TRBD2 CASSVDLAGYEQYF TGTGCCAGCAGCGTAGACCTAGCGGGCTACGAGCAGTACTTC
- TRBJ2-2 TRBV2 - CASSGLAIPGELFF TGTGCCAGCAGTGGACTCGCCATCCCCGGGGAGCTGTTTTTT
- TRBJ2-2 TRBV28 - CASSLRGGGELFF TGTGCCAGCAGTTTAAGAGGGGGCGGGGAGCTGTTTTTT
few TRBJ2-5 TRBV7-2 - CASSFGSQETQYF TGTGCCAGCAGCTTTGGCTCACAAGAGACCCAGTACTTC
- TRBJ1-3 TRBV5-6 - CASSGLSGNTIYF TGTGCCAGCTCTGGGCTCTCTGGAAACACCATATATTTT
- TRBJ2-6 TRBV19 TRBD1 CASSNRGPGANVLTF TGTGCCAGTAGCAACAGGGGACCTGGGGCCAACGTCCTGACTTTC
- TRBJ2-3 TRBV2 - CASSNRRERADTQYF TGTGCCAGCAGTAATCGAAGGGAGAGAGCAGATACGCAGTATTTT
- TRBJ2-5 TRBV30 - CAWSVNPALETQYF TGTGCCTGGAGTGTAAATCCGGCGCTAGAGACCCAGTACTTC
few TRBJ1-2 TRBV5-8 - CASSLGLGGYTF TGTGCCAGCAGCTTGGGCTTGGGTGGCTACACCTTC
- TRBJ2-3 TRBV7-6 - CASSSQTADTQYF TGTGCCAGCAGCTCACAGACGGCAGATACGCAGTATTTT
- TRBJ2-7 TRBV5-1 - CASSLPESYEQYF TGCGCCAGCAGCTTGCCAGAGAGCTACGAGCAGTACTTC
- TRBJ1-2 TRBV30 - CAWSLFTLQGNYGYTF TGTGCCTGGAGCCTTTTTACCCTCCAGGGAAACTATGGCTACACCTTC
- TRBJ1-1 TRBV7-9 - CASSLMGEGAFF TGTGCCAGCAGCTTAATGGGCGAAGGTGCTTTCTTT
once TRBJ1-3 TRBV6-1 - CASSLGNTIYF TGTGCCAGCAGCTTGGGAAACACCATATATTTT
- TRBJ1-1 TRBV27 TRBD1 CASSSGPGTGNTEAFF TGTGCCAGCAGTTCCGGTCCCGGGACAGGGAACACTGAAGCTTTCTTT
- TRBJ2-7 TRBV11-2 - CASSLGAGTYYEQYF TGTGCCAGCAGCTTAGGGGCCGGGACCTACTACGAGCAGTACTTC
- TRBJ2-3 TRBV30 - CAWSVLGADTQYF TGTGCCTGGAGTGTACTGGGGGCAGATACGCAGTATTTT
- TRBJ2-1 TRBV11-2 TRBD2 CASSSAVSGWDSYNEQFF TGTGCCAGCAGCTCCGCGGTTAGCGGGTGGGACTCCTACAATGAGCAGTTCTTC
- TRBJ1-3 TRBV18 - CASSPEKGRTGNTIYF TGTGCCAGCTCACCTGAAAAGGGAAGGACTGGAAACACCATATATTTT
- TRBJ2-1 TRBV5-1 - CASSLADAVGEQFF TGCGCCAGCAGCTTGGCGGACGCGGTGGGTGAGCAGTTCTTC
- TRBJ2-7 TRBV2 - CASSRGFSYEQYF TGTGCCAGCAGCCGCGGTTTCTCCTACGAGCAGTACTTC
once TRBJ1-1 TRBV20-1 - CSAGGVFGAFF TGCAGTGCTGGGGGGGTTTTTGGAGCTTTCTTT
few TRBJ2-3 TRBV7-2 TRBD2 CASSRRGLAGGTDTQYF TGTGCCAGCAGCCGACGAGGGCTAGCGGGGGGGACAGATACGCAGTATTTT
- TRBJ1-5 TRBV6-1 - CASSAQGRNQPQHF TGTGCCAGCAGTGCCCAGGGTAGAAATCAGCCCCAGCATTTT
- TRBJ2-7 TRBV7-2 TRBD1 CASSPRQGSYEQYF TGTGCCAGCAGCCCCCGACAGGGAAGCTACGAGCAGTACTTC
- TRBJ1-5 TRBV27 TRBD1 CASRDREYQPQHF TGTGCCAGCAGGGACAGGGAGTATCAGCCCCAGCATTTT
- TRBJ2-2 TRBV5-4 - CASSPNSASNTGELFF TGTGCCAGCAGCCCCAATAGCGCCTCGAACACCGGGGAGCTGTTTTTT
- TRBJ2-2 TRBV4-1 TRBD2 CASSQELSRELNTGELFF TGCGCCAGCAGCCAAGAGTTGTCGCGGGAGCTTAACACCGGGGAGCTGTTTTTT
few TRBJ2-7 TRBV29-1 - CSVASGHEQYF TGCAGCGTTGCTTCGGGGCACGAGCAGTACTTC
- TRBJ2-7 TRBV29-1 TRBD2 CSVVWGLGLAGHSSYEQYF TGCAGCGTTGTATGGGGTCTGGGACTAGCGGGTCACAGCTCCTACGAGCAGTACTTC